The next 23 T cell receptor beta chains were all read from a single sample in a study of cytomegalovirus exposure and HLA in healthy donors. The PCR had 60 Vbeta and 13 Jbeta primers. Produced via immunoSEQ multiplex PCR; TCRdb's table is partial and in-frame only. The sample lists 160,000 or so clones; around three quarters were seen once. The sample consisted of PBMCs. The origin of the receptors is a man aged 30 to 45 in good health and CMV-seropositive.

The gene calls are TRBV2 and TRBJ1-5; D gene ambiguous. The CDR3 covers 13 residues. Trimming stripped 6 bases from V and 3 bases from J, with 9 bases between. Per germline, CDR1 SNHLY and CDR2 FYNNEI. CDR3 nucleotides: TGTGCCAGCAGGGGAGTTATCAATCAGCCCCAGCATTTT. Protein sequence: CASRGVINQPQHF.

The CDR3: CASNGQGTYNSPLHF. CDR3 bases: TGTGCCAGCAACGGACAGGGCACCTATAATTCACCCCTCCACTTT. V gene TRBV2 combines with J gene TRBJ1-6; TRBD1 matches 8 bases. The CDR3 has 15 amino acids. V shed 7 bases and J 2 bases; nucleotides not matched to a gene: 4. Germline V gives CDR1 SNHLY, CDR2 FYNNEI.

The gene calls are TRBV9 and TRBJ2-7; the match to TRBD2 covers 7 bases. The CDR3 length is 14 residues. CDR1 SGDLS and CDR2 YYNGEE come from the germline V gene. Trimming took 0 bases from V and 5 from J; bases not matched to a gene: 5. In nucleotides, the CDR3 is TGTGCCAGCAGCGTAGGCGGAGGGAGGGACGAGCAGTACTTC. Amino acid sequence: CASSVGGGRDEQYF.

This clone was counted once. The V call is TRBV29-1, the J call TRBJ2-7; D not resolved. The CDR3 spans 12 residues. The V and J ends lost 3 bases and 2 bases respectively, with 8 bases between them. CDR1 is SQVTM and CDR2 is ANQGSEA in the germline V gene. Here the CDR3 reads CSVEADAYEQYF. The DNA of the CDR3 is TGCAGCGTTGAGGCAGATGCCTACGAGCAGTACTTC.

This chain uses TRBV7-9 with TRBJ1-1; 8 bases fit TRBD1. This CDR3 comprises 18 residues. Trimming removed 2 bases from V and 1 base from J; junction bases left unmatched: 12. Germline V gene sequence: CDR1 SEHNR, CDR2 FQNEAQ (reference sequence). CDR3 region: CASSLFQGARVGNTEAFF. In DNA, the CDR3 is TGTGCCAGCAGCTTATTTCAGGGGGCGCGTGTGGGGAACACTGAAGCTTTCTTT.

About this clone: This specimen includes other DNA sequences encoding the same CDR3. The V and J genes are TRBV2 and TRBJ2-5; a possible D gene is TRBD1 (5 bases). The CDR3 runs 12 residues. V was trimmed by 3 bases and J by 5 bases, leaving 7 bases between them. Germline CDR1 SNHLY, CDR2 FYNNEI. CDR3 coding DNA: TGTGCCAGCAGTGAGCAGGGTGAGACCCAGTACTTC. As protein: CASSEQGETQYF.

The DNA of the CDR3 is TGTGCCATCATGGGTCCGGGGTCAGAGACCCAGTACTTC. This translates into CAIMGPGSETQYF. The chain has TRBV10-3 and TRBJ2-5; TRBD2 might be the D (5 bases). Germline CDR1 ENHRY, CDR2 SYGVKD. This CDR3 has 13 amino acids. V lost 7 bases and J lost 4, with 13 bases in between.

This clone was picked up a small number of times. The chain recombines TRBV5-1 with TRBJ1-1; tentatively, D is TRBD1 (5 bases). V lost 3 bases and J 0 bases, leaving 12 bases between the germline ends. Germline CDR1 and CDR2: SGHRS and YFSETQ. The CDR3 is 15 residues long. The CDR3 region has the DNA TGCGCCAGCAGCTCGTCGACAGTCATGAACACTGAAGCTTTCTTT. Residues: CASSSSTVMNTEAFF.

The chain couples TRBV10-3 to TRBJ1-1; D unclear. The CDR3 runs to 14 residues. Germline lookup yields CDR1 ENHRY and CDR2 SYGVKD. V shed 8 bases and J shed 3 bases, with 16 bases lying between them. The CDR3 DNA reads TGTGCCATCCGGGGAGACATAACGGACACTGAAGCTTTCTTT. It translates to CAIRGDITDTEAFF.

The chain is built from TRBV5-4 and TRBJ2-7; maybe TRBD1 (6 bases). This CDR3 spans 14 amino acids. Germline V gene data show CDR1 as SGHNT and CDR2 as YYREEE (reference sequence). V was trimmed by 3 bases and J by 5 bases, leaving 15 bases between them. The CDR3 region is CASSSRGYGHEQYF. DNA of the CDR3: TGTGCCAGCAGCTCCAGGGGTTATGGCCACGAGCAGTACTTC.

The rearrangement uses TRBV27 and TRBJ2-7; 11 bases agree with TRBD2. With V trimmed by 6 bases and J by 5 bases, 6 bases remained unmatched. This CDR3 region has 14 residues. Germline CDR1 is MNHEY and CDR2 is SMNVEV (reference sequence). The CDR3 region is CASSPTSGDNEQYF. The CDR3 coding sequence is TGTGCCAGCAGCCCGACTAGCGGGGACAACGAGCAGTACTTC.

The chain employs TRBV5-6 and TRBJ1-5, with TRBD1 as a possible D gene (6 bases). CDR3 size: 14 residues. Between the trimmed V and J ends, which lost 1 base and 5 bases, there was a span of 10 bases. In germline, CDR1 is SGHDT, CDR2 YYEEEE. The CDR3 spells CASSLTGTDQPQHF. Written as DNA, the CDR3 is TGTGCCAGCAGCTTGACAGGGACCGATCAGCCCCAGCATTTT. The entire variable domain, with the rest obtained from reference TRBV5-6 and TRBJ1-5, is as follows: DAGVTQSPTHLIKTRGQQVTLRCSPKSGHDTVSWYQQALGQGPQFIFQYYEEEERQRGNFPDRFSGHQFPNYSSELNVNALLLGDSALYLCASSLTGTDQPQHFGDGTRLSIL.

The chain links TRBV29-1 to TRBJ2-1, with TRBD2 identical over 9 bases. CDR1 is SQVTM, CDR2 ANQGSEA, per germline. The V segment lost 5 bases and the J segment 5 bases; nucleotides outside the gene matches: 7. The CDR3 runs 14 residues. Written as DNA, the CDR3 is TGCAGCGTTTTAGAGCGGGGGGACCACAATGAGCAGTTCTTC. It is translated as CSVLERGDHNEQFF.

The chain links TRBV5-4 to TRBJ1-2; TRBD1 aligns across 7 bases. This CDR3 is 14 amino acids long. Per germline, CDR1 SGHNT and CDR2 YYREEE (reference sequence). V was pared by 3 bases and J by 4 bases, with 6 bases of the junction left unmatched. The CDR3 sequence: CASSSPGQTYGYTF. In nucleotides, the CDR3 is TGTGCCAGCAGCTCTCCGGGACAGACCTATGGCTACACCTTC.

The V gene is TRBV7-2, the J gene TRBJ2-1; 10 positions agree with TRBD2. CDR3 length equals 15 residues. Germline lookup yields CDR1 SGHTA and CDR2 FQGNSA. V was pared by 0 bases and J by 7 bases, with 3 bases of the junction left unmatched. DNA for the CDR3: TGTGCCAGCAGCTTAGCAGCGGGGGGGCGGAATGAGCAGTTCTTC. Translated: CASSLAAGGRNEQFF.

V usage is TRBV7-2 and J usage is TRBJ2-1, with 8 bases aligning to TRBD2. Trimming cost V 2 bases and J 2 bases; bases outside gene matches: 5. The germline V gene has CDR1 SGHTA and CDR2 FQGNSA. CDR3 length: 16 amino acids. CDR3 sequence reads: CASSLNSGDTYNEQFF. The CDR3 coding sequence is TGTGCCAGCAGCTTAAATAGCGGGGACACCTACAATGAGCAGTTCTTC.

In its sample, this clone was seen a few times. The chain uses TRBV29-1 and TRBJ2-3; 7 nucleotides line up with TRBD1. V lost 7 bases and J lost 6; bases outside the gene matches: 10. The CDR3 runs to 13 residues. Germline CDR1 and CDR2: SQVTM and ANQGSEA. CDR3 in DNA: TGCAGCGGAGATTTAGGGGGCGAGGATACGCAGTATTTT. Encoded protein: CSGDLGGEDTQYF.

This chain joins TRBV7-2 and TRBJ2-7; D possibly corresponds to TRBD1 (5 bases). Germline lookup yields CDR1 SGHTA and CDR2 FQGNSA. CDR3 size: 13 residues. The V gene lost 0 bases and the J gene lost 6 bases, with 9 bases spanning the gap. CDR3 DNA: TGTGCCAGCAGCTTAGCAGGGGCGGTCGAGCAGTACTTC. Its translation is CASSLAGAVEQYF.

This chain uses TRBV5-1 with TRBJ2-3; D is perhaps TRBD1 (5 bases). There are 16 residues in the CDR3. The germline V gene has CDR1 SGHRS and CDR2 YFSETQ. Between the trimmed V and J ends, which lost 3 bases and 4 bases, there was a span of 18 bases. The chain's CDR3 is CASSSGPQGFADTQYF. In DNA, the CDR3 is TGCGCCAGCAGCTCCGGACCCCAGGGCTTCGCAGATACGCAGTATTTT.

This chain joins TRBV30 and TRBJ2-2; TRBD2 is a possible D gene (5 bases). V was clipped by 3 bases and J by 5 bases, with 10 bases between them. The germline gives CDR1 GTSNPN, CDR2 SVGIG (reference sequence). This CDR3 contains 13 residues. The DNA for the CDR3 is TGTGCCTGGAGCCTCCGGGGTACCGGGGAGCTGTTTTTT. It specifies CAWSLRGTGELFF.

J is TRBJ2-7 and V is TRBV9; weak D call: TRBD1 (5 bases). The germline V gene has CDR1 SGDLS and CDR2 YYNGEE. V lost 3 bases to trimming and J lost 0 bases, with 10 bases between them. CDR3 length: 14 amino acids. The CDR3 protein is CASSGTISSYEQYF. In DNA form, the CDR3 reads TGTGCCAGCAGCGGGACAATAAGCTCCTACGAGCAGTACTTC.

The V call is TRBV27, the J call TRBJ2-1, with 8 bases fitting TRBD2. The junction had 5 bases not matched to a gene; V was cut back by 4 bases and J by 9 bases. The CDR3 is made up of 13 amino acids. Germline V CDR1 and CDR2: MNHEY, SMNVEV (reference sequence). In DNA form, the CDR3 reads TGTGCCAGCAGTTCGACTAGCGAGGGTGAGCAGTTCTTC. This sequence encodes CASSSTSEGEQFF.

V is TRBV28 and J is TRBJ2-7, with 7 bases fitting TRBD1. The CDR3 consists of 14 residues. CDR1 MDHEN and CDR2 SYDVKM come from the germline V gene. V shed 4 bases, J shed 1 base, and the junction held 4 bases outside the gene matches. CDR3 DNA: TGTGCCAGCAGTTCCCTGGACAGGTCCTACGAGCAGTACTTC. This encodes CASSSLDRSYEQYF.